The clone carrying this T cell receptor (beta chain) was observed a few times. Its antigen is not known. Amplification of TCR beta CDR3 regions was performed using RNA transcripts as template. A first-round RT-PCR of the TCR CDR3 used the HTBI primer set. TCRdb re-called the multiplex PCR reads with MiXCR, one entry per CDR3 protein. Among about 620,000 distinct CDR3 sequences listed, roughly 17% were seen once. The data were taken from a study of T cells in Graves' hyperthyroidism and ophthalmopathy. Overall study findings and caveats: Within blood appeared most thyroid clonotypes that had expanded above 0.001.

Clinical symptoms, serum thyroxine, TRAb, thyroid ultrasound and orbital computed tomography informed diagnoses. Cells are PBMCs isolated from about 10 ml of fresh blood. CDR1 SGHRS and CDR2 YFSETQ come from the germline V gene. The germline V and J ends were trimmed by 0 bases and 0 bases, with 12 bases remaining between them. The CDR3 runs to 17 residues. The TCR sequence derives from a woman in her 30s with Graves' hyperthyroidism. This sequence joins TRBV5-1 and TRBJ2-2; D call uncertain. Sequencing used blood. This CDR3 reads CASSLALAAANTGELFF. CDR3 DNA sequence: TGCGCCAGCAGCTTGGCTCTGGCGGCGGCGAACACCGGGGAGCTGTTTTTT.